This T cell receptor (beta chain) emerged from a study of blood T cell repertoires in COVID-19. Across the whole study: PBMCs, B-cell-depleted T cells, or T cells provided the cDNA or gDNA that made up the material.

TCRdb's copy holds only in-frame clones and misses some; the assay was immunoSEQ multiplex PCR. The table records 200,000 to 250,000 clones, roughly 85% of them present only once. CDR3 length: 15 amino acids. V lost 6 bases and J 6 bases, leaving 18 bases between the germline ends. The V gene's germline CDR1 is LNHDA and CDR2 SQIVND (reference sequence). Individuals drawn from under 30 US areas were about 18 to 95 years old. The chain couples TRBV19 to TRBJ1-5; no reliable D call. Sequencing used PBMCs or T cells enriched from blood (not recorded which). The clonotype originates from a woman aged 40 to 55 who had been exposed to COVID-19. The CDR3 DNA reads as TGTGCCAGTAGCCCGAGCGTCGGGAGCCCTCAGCCCCAGCATTTT. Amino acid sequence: CASSPSVGSPQPQHF.